The 7 T cell receptor beta chains reported below all come from one sample, sequenced in a study of cytomegalovirus exposure and HLA in healthy donors. The PCR employed 60 Vbeta primers together with 13 Jbeta primers. Measured with immunoSEQ multiplex PCR; TCRdb has only the in-frame clones, and not every one. Here the sample spans about 210,000 clones, around 86% being singletons. Source material: PBMCs. The origin of the receptors is a woman aged 45-65 years in good health and CMV-seropositive.

This clone was detected a few times. The rearrangement joins TRBV7-2 to TRBJ2-1; 14 bases map to TRBD2. CDR3 length equals 17 residues. Germline V gene lookup returns CDR1 SGHTA and CDR2 FQGNSA. V shed 3 bases, J shed 7 bases, and the junction held 8 bases outside the gene matches. CDR3 bases: TGTGCCAGCAGCTTGGCATTGACTAGCGGGGGGGCAAATGAGCAGTTCTTC. Its protein is CASSLALTSGGANEQFF.

The chain couples TRBV5-1 to TRBJ1-2; 8 bases align to TRBD1. With V trimmed by 3 bases and J by 4 bases, 5 bases remained unmatched. The CDR3 runs to 14 residues. CDR1 and CDR2 (germline): SGHRS, YFSETQ. The CDR3 nucleotides read TGCGCCAGCAGCTACGGGACAGGCCTCTATGGCTACACCTTC. It codes for CASSYGTGLYGYTF.

The chain carries TRBV5-1 and TRBJ1-2; 9 nucleotides align to TRBD1. Germline loops: CDR1 SGHRS, CDR2 YFSETQ. V shed 5 bases, J shed 4 bases, and the junction held 12 bases outside the gene matches. CDR3 length: 16 amino acids. The CDR3 is CASRSLMGQGSYGYTF. DNA of the CDR3: TGCGCCAGCAGGAGTCTGATGGGACAGGGATCCTATGGCTACACCTTC.

The rearrangement links TRBV28 to TRBJ2-7, with D possibly TRBD2 on 5 matching bases. This CDR3 contains 14 residues. The germline CDR1 and CDR2 sequences are MDHEN and SYDVKM. V was trimmed by 3 bases and J by 5 bases, leaving 14 bases between them. The CDR3, as DNA: TGTGCCAGCAGTTTTGAGGACTGGAGCGACGAGCAGTACTTC. This translates into CASSFEDWSDEQYF.

The chain employs TRBV11-1 and TRBJ2-5, with D possibly TRBD1 on 6 matching bases. CDR1 is SGHAT and CDR2 is FQDESV in the germline V gene (reference sequence). The CDR3 has 15 amino acids. V gave up 5 bases and J gave up 1 base, with 14 bases separating them. The CDR3 here is CASSLDRAPQETQYF. The DNA of the CDR3 is TGTGCCAGCAGCCTGGACAGAGCCCCCCAAGAGACCCAGTACTTC.

With regard to this clone: In the same sample, other DNA sequences code for this CDR3. The chain couples TRBV19 to TRBJ2-7, with 10 nucleotides matching TRBD1. This CDR3 has 15 amino acids. Germline lookup yields CDR1 LNHDA and CDR2 SQIVND (reference sequence). Trimming at V came to 2 bases and at J to 7 bases, leaving 8 bases not matched to a gene. CDR3 in amino acids: CASSIKGQGTVEQYF. CDR3 nucleotide sequence: TGTGCCAGTAGTATAAAGGGACAGGGGACGGTGGAGCAGTACTTC.

This chain uses TRBV28 with TRBJ2-3; 8 nucleotides match TRBD2. The CDR3 consists of 15 residues. J was trimmed by 6 bases and V by 7 bases; bases with no gene match: 12. CDR1 and CDR2 from the germline V gene are MDHEN and SYDVKM. CDR3: CASTPTPGLVDTQYF. Here the CDR3 DNA reads TGTGCCAGCACTCCAACTCCGGGACTAGTCGATACGCAGTATTTT.